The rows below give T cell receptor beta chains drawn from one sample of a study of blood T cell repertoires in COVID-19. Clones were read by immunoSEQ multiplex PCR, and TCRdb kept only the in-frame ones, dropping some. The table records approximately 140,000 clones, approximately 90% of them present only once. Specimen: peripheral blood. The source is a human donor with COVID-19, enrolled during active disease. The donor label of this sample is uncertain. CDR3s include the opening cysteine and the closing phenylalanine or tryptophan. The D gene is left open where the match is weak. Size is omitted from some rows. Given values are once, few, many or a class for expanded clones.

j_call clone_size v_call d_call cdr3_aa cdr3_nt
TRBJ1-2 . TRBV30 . CAWSQTIGGYTF TGTGCCTGGAGTCAAACTATAGGCGGCTACACCTTC
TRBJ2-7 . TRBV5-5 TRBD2 CASSLAPKIAGRSYEQYF TGTGCCAGCAGCTTGGCCCCGAAAATAGCGGGAAGATCCTACGAGCAGTACTTC
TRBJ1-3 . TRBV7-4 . CASSLEDSSGNTIYF TGTGCCAGCAGCTTAGAGGACAGCTCTGGAAACACCATATATTTT
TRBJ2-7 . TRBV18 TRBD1 CASSPPGQGAIEQYF TGTGCCAGCTCACCACCGGGTCAGGGGGCCATCGAGCAGTACTTC
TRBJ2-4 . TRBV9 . CASGGVPKNIQYF TGTGCCAGCGGAGGGGTGCCCAAAAACATTCAGTACTTC
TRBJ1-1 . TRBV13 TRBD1 CASSLDPTGGTSNTEAFF TGTGCCAGCAGCTTAGACCCCACAGGGGGAACTTCGAACACTGAAGCTTTCTTT
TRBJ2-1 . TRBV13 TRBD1 CASSPPLETGGHKALNNEQFF TGTGCCAGCAGCCCACCCCTTGAGACAGGGGGCCATAAGGCCCTAAACAATGAGCAGTTCTTC
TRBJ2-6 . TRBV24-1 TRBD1 CATSDWGTGGSGANVLTF TGTGCCACCAGTGATTGGGGGACAGGGGGTTCTGGGGCCAACGTCCTGACTTTC
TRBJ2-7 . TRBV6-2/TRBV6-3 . CASSYVGGAYEQYF TGTGCCAGCAGTTACGTGGGGGGTGCCTACGAGCAGTACTTC
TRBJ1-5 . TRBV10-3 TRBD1 CAISESRTGLFNQPQHF TGTGCCATCAGTGAGTCAAGGACAGGGTTGTTCAATCAGCCCCAGCATTTT
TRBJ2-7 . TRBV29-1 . CSVVGTVSYEQYF TGCAGCGTTGTTGGGACTGTCTCCTACGAGCAGTACTTC
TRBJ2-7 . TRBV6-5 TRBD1 CASSYDRGLYEQYF TGTGCCAGCAGTTACGACAGGGGGCTTTACGAGCAGTACTTC
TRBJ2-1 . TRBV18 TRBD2 CASSQRTSGENEQFF TGTGCCAGCTCCCAGAGGACTAGCGGGGAAAATGAGCAGTTCTTC
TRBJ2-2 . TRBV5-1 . CASSLAPGGPGELFF TGCGCCAGCAGCTTAGCCCCGGGGGGCCCCGGGGAGCTGTTTTTT
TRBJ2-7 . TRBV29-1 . CSVETDRLYEQYF TGCAGCGTTGAAACAGACAGACTCTACGAGCAGTACTTC
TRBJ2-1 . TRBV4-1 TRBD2 CASSQGRELNEQFF TGCGCCAGCAGCCAAGGGCGGGAGCTGAATGAGCAGTTCTTC
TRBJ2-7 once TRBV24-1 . CATSDLQMGRLQQYF TGTGCCACCAGTGATTTGCAAATGGGGAGGCTACAGCAGTACTTC
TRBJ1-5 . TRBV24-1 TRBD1 CATRDSTSYSNQPQHF TGTGCCACCCGGGACAGCACCTCATATAGCAATCAGCCCCAGCATTTT
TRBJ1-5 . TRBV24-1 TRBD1 CATSDLQGTGIYSNQPQHF TGTGCCACCAGTGATCTACAGGGGACGGGAATATATAGCAATCAGCCCCAGCATTTT
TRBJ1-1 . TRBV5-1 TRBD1 CASSGDRGRTEAFF TGCGCCAGCAGCGGGGACAGGGGGAGAACTGAAGCTTTCTTT
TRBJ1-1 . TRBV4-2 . CASSQDWAGREAFF TGTGCCAGCAGCCAAGACTGGGCGGGGAGAGAAGCTTTCTTT
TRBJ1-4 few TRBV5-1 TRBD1 CASSLAGTVNEKLFF TGCGCCAGCAGCTTGGCGGGGACAGTTAATGAAAAACTGTTTTTT
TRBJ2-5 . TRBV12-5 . CASAGGNRGHETQYF TGTGCTAGTGCCGGGGGAAACAGGGGCCATGAGACCCAGTACTTC
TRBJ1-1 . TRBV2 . CASSAQMNTEAFF TGTGCCAGCAGTGCCCAAATGAACACTGAAGCTTTCTTT
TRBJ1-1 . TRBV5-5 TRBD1 CASTERTGAEDTEAFF TGTGCCAGCACCGAACGGACAGGGGCGGAGGACACTGAAGCTTTCTTT
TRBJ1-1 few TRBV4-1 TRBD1 CASSQNRGNTEAFF TGCGCCAGCAGCCAAAACAGGGGGAACACTGAAGCTTTCTTT
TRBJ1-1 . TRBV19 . CASSARTAVAFF TGTGCCAGTAGTGCTAGAACAGCGGTGGCTTTCTTT
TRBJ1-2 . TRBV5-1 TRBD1 CASSLDTGGYGYTF TGCGCCAGCAGCTTGGATACAGGGGGCTATGGCTACACCTTC
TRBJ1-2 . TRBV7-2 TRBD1 CASSAQGGVNYGYTF TGTGCCAGCAGCGCACAGGGGGGCGTTAACTATGGCTACACCTTC
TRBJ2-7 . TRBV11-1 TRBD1 CASSLQTGVGEEQYF TGTGCCAGCAGCTTACAGACAGGGGTCGGGGAAGAGCAGTACTTC
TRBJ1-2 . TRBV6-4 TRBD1 CASSSTGTGAFRGYTF TGTGCCAGCAGTTCAACCGGGACAGGGGCCTTTCGGGGCTACACCTTC